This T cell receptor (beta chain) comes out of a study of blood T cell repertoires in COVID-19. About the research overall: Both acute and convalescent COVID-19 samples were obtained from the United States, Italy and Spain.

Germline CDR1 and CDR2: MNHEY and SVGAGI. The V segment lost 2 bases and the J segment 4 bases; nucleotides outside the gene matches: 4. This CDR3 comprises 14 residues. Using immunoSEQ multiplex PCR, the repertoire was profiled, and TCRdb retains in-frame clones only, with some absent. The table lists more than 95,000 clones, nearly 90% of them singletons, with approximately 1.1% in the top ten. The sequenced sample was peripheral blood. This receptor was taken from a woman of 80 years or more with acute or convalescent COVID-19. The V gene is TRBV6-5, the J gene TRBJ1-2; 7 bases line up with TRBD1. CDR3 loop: CASSYPGQSYGYTF. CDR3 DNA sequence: TGTGCCAGCAGTTACCCGGGACAGAGCTATGGCTACACCTTC.